These 27 T cell receptor beta chains originate from one sample sequenced in a study of Ad26.COV2.S vaccination and SARS-CoV-2 variants. Treatment indicated: roughly 19 received Ad26.COV2.S at low or high dose, single or two shots; about five received placebo; per-sample allocation not given. Vaccine and placebo recipients were sampled on day 63 after the first injection. The data were produced by immunoSEQ multiplex PCR, yet TCRdb's version contains in-frame clones alone and is incomplete. Altogether about 680,000 clones are present, more than 80% being singletons, with the ten largest covering 1.5%. The specimen was peripheral blood, collected in a trial of Ad26.COV2.S vaccine versus placebo. These receptors were taken from a person aged 18-60 years who received the Ad26.COV2.S COVID-19 vaccine or a placebo.

This chain joins TRBV7-2 and TRBJ2-2; 9 bases fit TRBD1. CDR1 and CDR2 (germline): SGHTA, FQGNSA. This CDR3 has 16 residues. The ends lost 5 bases at V and 5 bases at J; junction bases unmatched: 9. CDR3 coding DNA: TGTGCCAGCAGCCCGCGGACAGGGGTAGGGACCGGGGAGCTGTTTTTT. Residues: CASSPRTGVGTGELFF.

CDR3 sequence (DNA): TGTGCCAGCAGCTTCCCCTCAGGGGCAGATACGCAGTATTTT. It translates to CASSFPSGADTQYF. The chain is built from TRBV11-2 and TRBJ2-3; possible D gene TRBD1, 6 bases. There are 14 residues in the CDR3. The V gene's germline CDR1 is SGHAT and CDR2 FQNNGV. Trimming took 3 bases from V and 4 from J, leaving 11 bases between them.

The chain carries TRBV7-9 and TRBJ2-7; D perhaps matches TRBD1 (5 bases). CDR1 is SEHNR, CDR2 FQNEAQ, per germline (reference sequence). V lost 2 bases, J lost 1 base, and 9 bases lay in between. The CDR3 consists of 14 residues. DNA for the CDR3: TGTGCCAGCAGCTTACTTGGGGCATCCTACGAGCAGTACTTC. It yields the protein CASSLLGASYEQYF.

The V and J genes are TRBV18 and TRBJ2-3; D unresolved. CDR1 KGHSH and CDR2 LQKENI come from the germline V gene. V was pared by 1 base and J by 6 bases, with 5 bases between. The CDR3 extends over 12 amino acids. CDR3 protein: CASSPQRDTQYF. The DNA for the CDR3 is TGTGCCAGCTCACCACAAAGGGATACGCAGTATTTT.

V gene TRBV29-1 combines with J gene TRBJ1-3; no clear D gene. Germline-derived CDR1 and CDR2 are SQVTM and ANQGSEA. Trimming shortened V by 1 base and J by 0 bases, and 10 bases separated the two germline ends. The CDR3 runs to 15 residues. The CDR3 DNA reads as TGCAGCGTTGAAGTAACGGGGAGCTCTGGAAACACCATATATTTT. It yields the protein CSVEVTGSSGNTIYF.

V usage is TRBV3-1 (or the pseudogene TRBV3-2) and J usage is TRBJ2-1; 13 positions agree with TRBD2. Looked up from germline, CDR1 is LGHDT and CDR2 is YNNKEL (reference sequence). Trimming cost V 3 bases and J 10 bases; bases outside gene matches: 6. There are 15 residues in the CDR3. CDR3 sequence (DNA): TGTGCCAGCAGCCACCGGACTAGCGGGAGTGGGGAGCAGTTCTTC. This codes for CASSHRTSGSGEQFF.

The rearrangement uses TRBV3-1 (or the pseudogene TRBV3-2) and TRBJ2-5; D remains ambiguous. V dropped 1 base and J dropped 7 bases, with 16 bases sitting between them. The CDR3 runs 15 residues. Looked up from germline, CDR1 is LGHDT and CDR2 is YNNKEL (reference sequence). DNA for the CDR3: TGTGCCAGCAGCCAAGCTCTCCCTCTAGGGCCGACCCAGTACTTC. Protein: CASSQALPLGPTQYF.

This chain links TRBV2 with TRBJ1-5; D not resolved. Germline CDR1 SNHLY, CDR2 FYNNEI. CDR3 size: 13 residues. V lost 0 bases and J lost 9, with 9 bases in between. DNA of the CDR3: TGTGCCAGCAGTGAAGCCCCAATCGGGCCCCAGCATTTT. Residues: CASSEAPIGPQHF.

This sequence joins TRBV29-1 and TRBJ1-1, with no clear D. The CDR3 extends over 12 amino acids. From germline, CDR1 is SQVTM and CDR2 ANQGSEA. The germline V and J ends were trimmed by 7 bases and 4 bases, with 13 bases remaining between them. DNA for the CDR3: TGCAGCGCCAACCGGGCCGCCACTGAAGCTTTCTTT. Amino acids: CSANRAATEAFF.

The V gene is TRBV4-1, the J gene TRBJ1-3, with D maybe TRBD1 (5 bases). Trimming took 5 bases from V and 0 from J, leaving 11 bases between them. In germline, CDR1 is MGHRA, CDR2 YSYEKL. This CDR3 contains 15 residues. The CDR3 coding sequence is TGCGCCAGCAGCTCGCGGGACCTCTCTGGAAACACCATATATTTT. Protein: CASSSRDLSGNTIYF.

This clone was detected once. The chain carries TRBV6-6 and TRBJ2-1; no definite D call. Germline V gives CDR1 MNHNY, CDR2 SVGAGI (reference sequence). V lost 2 bases, J lost 12 bases, and 8 bases lay in between. The CDR3 covers 11 residues. The CDR3 spells CASSYAAGQFF. CDR3 in DNA: TGTGCCAGCAGTTACGCGGCTGGGCAGTTCTTC.

The V gene is TRBV6-1, the J gene TRBJ2-7; D may be TRBD1 or TRBD2 (5 bases each). Trimming shortened V by 5 bases and J by 7 bases, and 18 bases separated the two germline ends. Germline values: CDR1 MNHNS, CDR2 SASEGT. The CDR3 has 14 residues. This CDR3 is CASSLGDPRGEQYF. The DNA for the CDR3 is TGTGCCAGCAGTCTTGGGGACCCGAGAGGGGAGCAGTACTTC.

This clone was seen once. The rearrangement links TRBV7-9 to TRBJ2-7; D gene ambiguous. The CDR3 totals 14 residues. Germline assignment: CDR1 SEHNR and CDR2 FQNEAQ (reference sequence). Deletions cut 1 base from V and 3 bases from J, with 10 bases between. This CDR3 reads CASSLDPLHYEQYF. The DNA of the CDR3 is TGTGCCAGCAGCTTAGATCCCCTACACTACGAGCAGTACTTC.

J is TRBJ2-5 and V is TRBV5-4, with TRBD1 matching 7 bases. With 5 bases clipped from V and 4 bases from J, the junction kept 8 bases outside the gene matches. Germline V gene sequence: CDR1 SGHNT, CDR2 YYREEE (reference sequence). The CDR3 has 14 residues. The CDR3 nucleotides are TGTGCCAGCAGAGACGGACAGGTTCTAGAGACCCAGTACTTC. This sequence encodes CASRDGQVLETQYF.

With regard to this clone: Different DNA sequences within this sample yield the same CDR3. V is TRBV5-1 and J is TRBJ1-4; D is uncertain. The CDR3 has 13 residues. Trimming shortened V by 0 bases and J by 8 bases, and 8 bases separated the two germline ends. The germline CDR1 and CDR2 sequences are SGHRS and YFSETQ. The CDR3 is CASSLGDSEKLFF. CDR3 coding DNA: TGCGCCAGCAGCTTGGGGGATTCAGAAAAACTGTTTTTT.

The J gene is TRBJ2-7, the V gene TRBV13; 7 bases fit TRBD1. J lost 0 bases, V lost 5 bases, and 4 bases had no gene match. Germline V gene lookup returns CDR1 PRHDT and CDR2 FYEKMQ (reference sequence). The CDR3 covers 14 residues. The CDR3 sequence is CASSPRQGSYEQYF. The CDR3 bases are TGTGCCAGCAGCCCCCGACAGGGCTCCTACGAGCAGTACTTC. Full variable domain (missing parts from reference TRBV13 and TRBJ2-7): AAGVIQSPRHLIKEKRETATLKCYPIPRHDTVYWYQQGPGQDPQFLISFYEKMQSDKGSIPDRFSAQQFSDYHSELNMSSLELGDSALYFCASSPRQGSYEQYFGPGTRLTVT.

The chain employs TRBV5-4 and TRBJ1-2; D gene uncertain. There are 14 residues in the CDR3. V dropped 2 bases and J dropped 2 bases, with 10 bases sitting between them. From germline, CDR1 is SGHNT and CDR2 YYREEE (reference sequence). CDR3 DNA: TGTGCCAGCAGCTTACCCCAGCCCAACTATGGCTACACCTTC. Protein sequence: CASSLPQPNYGYTF. Full variable domain (missing parts from reference TRBV5-4 and TRBJ1-2): ETGVTQSPTHLIKTRGQQVTLRCSSQSGHNTVSWYQQALGQGPQFIFQYYREEENGRGNFPPRFSGLQFPNYSSELNVNALELDDSALYLCASSLPQPNYGYTFGSGTRLTVV.

The chain uses TRBV6-5 and TRBJ2-7; the D is unclear. Germline V gives CDR1 MNHEY, CDR2 SVGAGI. CDR3 length: 14 amino acids. Trimming took off 6 bases at V and 2 bases at J, with 14 bases between the two ends. The CDR3 here is CASRNRRATYEQYF. The CDR3 region has the DNA TGTGCCAGCAGGAATCGTAGGGCGACCTACGAGCAGTACTTC.

The chain is built from TRBV7-9 and TRBJ2-1; TRBD2 might be the D (6 bases). CDR3 size: 13 residues. Trimming removed 0 bases from V and 10 bases from J, with 10 bases in between. Germline V lookup: CDR1 SEHNR, CDR2 FQNEAQ (reference sequence). The CDR3 DNA reads as TGTGCCAGCAGCTTAGCGCTGGCGGGGGAGCAGTTCTTC. It translates to CASSLALAGEQFF.

This rearrangement joins TRBV6-4 to TRBJ1-2; the D gene is possibly TRBD1 (5 bases). Germline CDR1 MRHNA, CDR2 SNTAGT. The CDR3 runs 13 residues. V dropped 2 bases and J dropped 3 bases, with 7 bases sitting between them. DNA of the CDR3: TGTGCCAGCAGTGACGGGGGGTACTATGGCTACACCTTC. Translated, it gives CASSDGGYYGYTF.

The chain combines TRBV6-5 with TRBJ1-2, with D possibly matching TRBD1 (5 bases). With 5 bases removed from V and 1 base from J, the gap between germline ends came to 11 bases. The CDR3 loop spans 14 amino acids. Germline CDR1 and CDR2: MNHEY and SVGAGI. DNA of the CDR3: TGTGCCAGCAGTCCGTCGACAGTTAACTATGGCTACACCTTC. The encoded protein is CASSPSTVNYGYTF.

This chain connects TRBV19 to TRBJ1-4; 7 bases agree with TRBD1. V trimming: 11 bases; J trimming: 6 bases; junction bases outside the gene matches: 12. CDR3 length: 14 residues. Germline V gene lookup returns CDR1 LNHDA and CDR2 SQIVND (reference sequence). The CDR3 coding sequence is TGTGCCTCCAAAGGAAGGGGGCGGGATGAAAAACTGTTTTTT. Residues: CASKGRGRDEKLFF. The variable domain in full, with the rest retrieved from reference TRBV19 and TRBJ1-4, is DGGITQSPKYLFRKEGQNVTLSCEQNLNHDAMYWYRQDPGQGLRLIYYSQIVNDFQKGDIAEGYSVSREKKESFPLTVTSAQKNPTAFYLCASKGRGRDEKLFFGSGTQLSVL.

V and J are TRBV11-3 and TRBJ2-1; 8 nucleotides agree with TRBD1. This CDR3 comprises 15 residues. Trimming at V came to 5 bases and at J to 6 bases, leaving 9 bases not matched to a gene. CDR1 is SGHNT, CDR2 YENEEA, per germline. The CDR3 region has the DNA TGTGCCAGCAGCATCCATTCAGGGGGCCCCAATGAGCAGTTCTTC. Protein sequence: CASSIHSGGPNEQFF.

This clone was seen once. CDR3 region: CASSSPAVRAIYGYTF. The CDR3 coding sequence is TGTGCCAGCAGCTCCCCCGCCGTCAGGGCGATCTATGGCTACACCTTC. This chain connects TRBV7-2 to TRBJ1-2; TRBD1 might be the D (5 bases). This CDR3 is built from 16 residues. Germline V gives CDR1 SGHTA, CDR2 FQGNSA. V was cut by 4 bases and J by 4 bases, with 19 bases left in between.

The V gene is TRBV24-1, the J gene TRBJ1-1, with D uncertain. CDR3 length: 15 residues. The V end was cut by 5 bases, the J end by 4 bases, with 16 bases between. Germline values: CDR1 KGHDR, CDR2 SFDVKD. In nucleotides, the CDR3 is TGTGCCACCAGTGGTTCGGGTCTCTTGGGCACTGAAGCTTTCTTT. Amino acids: CATSGSGLLGTEAFF.

In its sample, this clone was seen once. The chain uses TRBV7-6 and TRBJ1-3; D is undetermined. The CDR3 length is 15 residues. The germline V gene has CDR1 SGHVS and CDR2 FNYEAQ. The V and J ends lost 1 base and 2 bases respectively, with 9 bases between them. The CDR3 DNA reads as TGTGCCAGCAGCTTAGGGTCGGGAGCTGGAAACACCATATATTTT. Translating it yields CASSLGSGAGNTIYF.

The V gene is TRBV6-5, the J gene TRBJ1-5, with D unclear. V was pared by 0 bases and J by 2 bases, with 11 bases between. CDR3 length: 16 amino acids. Looked up from germline, CDR1 is MNHEY and CDR2 is SVGAGI. CDR3 sequence reads: CASSYSRLVGNQPQHF. In nucleotides, the CDR3 is TGTGCCAGCAGTTACTCGAGGCTTGTCGGCAATCAGCCCCAGCATTTT.